The 14 T cell receptor beta chains presented below share a single source sample, sequenced in a study of cytotoxic CD8 clonotypes in ibrutinib-treated CLL. Assay: immunoSEQ multiplex PCR; the TCRdb copy retains only in-frame clones and omits some. The table includes roughly 180,000 clones, approximately 80% detected once. This specimen was PBMCs, taken after 24 months of ibrutinib treatment. Every receptor here comes from a human donor with chronic lymphocytic leukemia.

The V and J genes are TRBV20-1 and TRBJ1-2; a weak D match, TRBD1 (5 bases). The CDR3 spans 11 residues. Trimming took 7 bases from V and 7 from J, leaving 13 bases between them. CDR1 DFQATT and CDR2 SNEGSKA come from the germline V gene (reference sequence). The CDR3 bases are TGCAGTGTAAGGGGAAGGGGTGGCTACACCTTC. Its protein is CSVRGRGGYTF.

V gene TRBV6-1 combines with J gene TRBJ1-3, with TRBD1 matching over 9 bases. The V and J ends lost 1 base and 2 bases, in that order; junction bases with no gene match: 9. The germline CDR1 and CDR2 sequences are MNHNS and SASEGT. The CDR3 spans 18 residues. CDR3 amino acids: CASSEGGVRTGAGNTIYF. CDR3 sequence (DNA): TGTGCCAGCAGTGAAGGTGGTGTGAGGACAGGGGCTGGAAACACCATATATTTT.

V usage is TRBV18 and J usage is TRBJ1-2, with TRBD1 as a possible D gene (6 bases). The germline V and J ends were trimmed by 5 bases and 0 bases, with 16 bases remaining between them. The CDR3 covers 16 residues. From germline, CDR1 is KGHSH and CDR2 LQKENI. In nucleotides, the CDR3 is TGTGCCAGCTCATCAATAGCAGGGGTAGCTAACTATGGCTACACCTTC. Translating gives CASSSIAGVANYGYTF.

At least ten counts were recorded for this clone. Compared with germline, one end of the junction differs, possibly owing to a read error. The chain employs TRBV11-3 and TRBJ2-1; D may be TRBD1 (6 bases). The CDR3 loop spans 14 amino acids. CDR1 and CDR2 (germline): SGHNT, YENEEA. The CDR3, as DNA: TGTGCCAGCAGTTTAGGGGGCTCCTACAATGAGCAGTTCTTC. Its protein is CASSLGGSYNEQFF.

This clone was counted only a few times. This sequence joins TRBV9 and TRBJ2-7; 9 positions agree with TRBD1. CDR3 length: 14 residues. With 4 bases clipped from V and 6 bases from J, the junction kept 8 bases outside the gene matches. Germline V gene lookup returns CDR1 SGDLS and CDR2 YYNGEE. The CDR3 DNA reads as TGTGCCAGCAGCATACAGGGGGCTCGAGGCGAGCAGTACTTC. Amino acids: CASSIQGARGEQYF.

This clone is a singleton in its sample. The V gene is TRBV28, the J gene TRBJ1-2; no clear D. V shed 6 bases and J shed 2 bases, with 10 bases lying between them. This CDR3 comprises 13 residues. Germline V CDR1 and CDR2: MDHEN, SYDVKM. The CDR3 here is CASRTQKNYGYTF. In nucleotides, the CDR3 is TGTGCCAGCAGAACCCAGAAAAACTATGGCTACACCTTC.

This clone was picked up a small number of times. The chain carries TRBV7-2 and TRBJ1-2; 8 bases agree with TRBD1. V trimming: 5 bases; J trimming: 7 bases; junction bases outside the gene matches: 12. From germline, CDR1 is SGHTA and CDR2 FQGNSA. The CDR3 spans 15 residues. The CDR3 DNA reads as TGTGCCAGCAGCCCAACGGTCGGACAGGGTTTTGGCTACACCTTC. It encodes CASSPTVGQGFGYTF.

V usage is TRBV4-3 and J usage is TRBJ1-2; D possibly corresponds to TRBD1 (5 bases). Germline V CDR1 and CDR2: LGHNA, YSLEER. Between the trimmed V and J ends, which lost 0 bases and 8 bases, there was a span of 16 bases. The CDR3 extends over 15 amino acids. DNA of the CDR3: TGCGCCAGCAGCCAAGACCCCAGGGCCGACCAGGGCTACACCTTC. Translating gives CASSQDPRADQGYTF.

In its sample, this clone was seen a few times. The chain carries TRBV14 and TRBJ2-6; D gene ambiguous. Germline lookup yields CDR1 SGHDN and CDR2 FVKESK. The CDR3 extends over 13 amino acids. Trimming left V 5 bases short and J 9 bases short, with 11 bases between. The CDR3 is CASSTRVLNVLTF. In DNA form, the CDR3 reads TGTGCCAGCAGCACCCGGGTCCTCAACGTCCTGACTTTC.

Concerning this clone itself: An end of the junction differs from the germline gene, which may be a read error. The chain has TRBV30 and TRBJ1-6; 8 nucleotides match TRBD1. CDR1 and CDR2 (germline): GTSNPN, SVGIG (reference sequence). The CDR3 is 12 residues long. The CDR3 spells CACKTGARATRF. CDR3 nucleotide sequence: TGTGCCTGTAAGACAGGGGCTAGGGCAACCCGATTT.

This chain links TRBV28 with TRBJ1-3; perhaps TRBD1 as D (5 bases). V shed 2 bases and J shed 4 bases, with 9 bases lying between them. In germline, CDR1 is MDHEN, CDR2 SYDVKM. The CDR3 is made up of 14 amino acids. The CDR3 DNA sequence: TGTGCCAGCAGTTTAACCCGACAGGGAAACACCATATATTTT. It specifies CASSLTRQGNTIYF.

The V and J genes are TRBV30 and TRBJ1-1; D is unclear. V lost 4 bases and J 1 base, leaving 10 bases between the germline ends. Per germline, CDR1 GTSNPN and CDR2 SVGIG (reference sequence). This CDR3 has 13 amino acids. The CDR3 reads CAWTKGRNTEAFF. The CDR3 DNA sequence: TGTGCCTGGACTAAAGGCAGGAACACTGAAGCTTTCTTT.

The rearrangement uses TRBV7-3 and TRBJ1-1; 7 bases fit TRBD1. V dropped 5 bases and J dropped 4; count of bases not matched to a gene: 10. The CDR3 has 15 residues. Germline assignment: CDR1 SGHTA and CDR2 FQGTGA. CDR3 nucleotide sequence: TGTGCCAGCAGCCAAGCACCGACAGGGTTCACTGAAGCTTTCTTT. This translates into CASSQAPTGFTEAFF. The full variable domain, in which reference TRBV7-3 and TRBJ1-1 provide the parts outside the CDR3, is GAGVSQTPSNKVTEKGKYVELRCDPISGHTALYWYRQSLGQGPEFLIYFQGTGAADDSGLPNDRFFAVRPEGSVSTLKIQRTERGDSAVYLCASSQAPTGFTEAFFGQGTRLTVV.

For this clone: A read error may account for a junction end that differs from germline. The chain carries TRBV7-7 and TRBJ2-5; the D gene could be TRBD1 or TRBD2 (5 bases each). Germline loops: CDR1 SSHAT, CDR2 FNYEAQ (reference sequence). The CDR3 consists of 14 residues. The chain's CDR3 is CASSFSGLGETQYF. The CDR3 DNA sequence: TGTGCTAGCAGCTTTTCGGGGCTGGGAGAGACCCAGTACTTC.